These T cell receptor beta chains were read from a single sample in a study of blood T cell repertoires in COVID-19. The data were produced by immunoSEQ multiplex PCR, yet TCRdb's version contains in-frame clones alone and is incomplete. The data contain about 400,000 clones, around 90% of them singletons. Sequenced sample: PBMCs or T cells enriched from blood (not recorded which). These receptor sequences come from a woman aged 40 to 50 with acute COVID-19. CDR3s include the opening cysteine and the closing phenylalanine or tryptophan. The D gene is left open where the match is weak. Clone size appears in some rows only: once, few, many, or a class for an expanded clone.

j_call v_call d_call clone_size cdr3_nt cdr3_aa
TRBJ2-7 TRBV28 - few TGTGCCAGCAGTTCAACAGTACTTGAGCAGTACTTC CASSSTVLEQYF
TRBJ1-2 TRBV10-3 TRBD1 - TGTGCCATCAGGGACAGGGGGCCAAACTATGGCTACACCTTC CAIRDRGPNYGYTF
TRBJ2-7 TRBV11-3 - - TGTGCCAGCAGCTTCTTGGGAGACTACGAGCAGTACTTC CASSFLGDYEQYF
TRBJ1-2 TRBV7-8 TRBD1 - TGTGCCAGCAGCCGCGACAGGGGAAACTATGGCTACACCTTC CASSRDRGNYGYTF
TRBJ1-5 TRBV15 - - TGTGCCACCAGCAGAGATGAGGGCAGTCTAACTCAGCCCCAGCATTTT CATSRDEGSLTQPQHF
TRBJ2-2 TRBV9 TRBD2 - TGTGCCAGCAGCGAAAGGGGAGGGGCGAACGGGGAGCTGTTTTTT CASSERGGANGELFF
TRBJ2-1 TRBV29-1 TRBD1 - TGCAGCGTTGTGAGGGACAGGGCGGATGAGCAGTTCTTC CSVVRDRADEQFF
TRBJ2-5 TRBV2 TRBD1 few TGTGCCAGCAATCCGGACAGGGTTCAGACCCAGTACTTC CASNPDRVQTQYF
TRBJ1-6 TRBV30 TRBD1 - TGTGCTGAGGGACAGTATAATTCACCCCTCCACTTT CAEGQYNSPLHF
TRBJ1-6 TRBV6-5 TRBD1 few TGTGCCAGCAGTTATGGACAGGGGTGGAGTTCACCCCTCCACTTT CASSYGQGWSSPLHF
TRBJ2-7 TRBV9 TRBD1 - TGTGCCAGCAGCGCCCTGACAGGGCGCCACGAGCAGTACTTC CASSALTGRHEQYF
TRBJ2-1 TRBV9 - - TGTGCCAGCTCGGATCAGGGGACAACCTACAATGAGCAGTTCTTC CASSDQGTTYNEQFF
TRBJ1-2 TRBV5-1 - - TGCGCCAGCAGCTTAAACGCGGGGCCGGTCTATGGCTACACCTTC CASSLNAGPVYGYTF
TRBJ2-7 TRBV20-1 TRBD1 - TGCAGTGCTAGTACCACAGGGGTGAGCTCCTACGAGCAGTACTTC CSASTTGVSSYEQYF
TRBJ1-1 TRBV19 TRBD1 - TGTGCCAGTAGTACCCCCGGGACAGGCAACGACGTGCCTTTCTTT CASSTPGTGNDVPFF
TRBJ1-3 TRBV7-2 TRBD1 - TGTGCCAGCAGCTCGGGACAGCCAATCTCTGGAAACACCATATATTTT CASSSGQPISGNTIYF
TRBJ2-3 TRBV2 TRBD2 - TGTGCCAGCAGAAGTATGGGCGGGGGGGATACGCAGTATTTT CASRSMGGGDTQYF
TRBJ1-1 TRBV6-5 - once TGTGCCAGCAGTCCAAGGGGGAAACCGACTGAAGCTTTCTTT CASSPRGKPTEAFF
TRBJ1-2 TRBV12-3/TRBV12-4 TRBD1 - TGTGCCAGCAGCAAGGACAGGGCGCGGGGCTACACCTTC CASSKDRARGYTF
TRBJ2-5 TRBV6-5 TRBD1 - TGTGCCAGCAGCCAGACAGGGGATCCAGAGACCCAGTACTTC CASSQTGDPETQYF
TRBJ1-4 TRBV2 - - TGTGCCAGCAGATCAGGGCGGACTAATGAAAAACTGTTTTTT CASRSGRTNEKLFF
TRBJ1-1 TRBV3-1/TRBV3-2 TRBD1 few TGTGCCAGCAGCCAAAGGACAGGGGGCAATGAAGCTTTCTTT CASSQRTGGNEAFF
TRBJ2-2 TRBV30 TRBD1 - TGTGCCTGGAGTGTAACCAGGGGGCGAGGAACCGGGGAGCTGTTTTTT CAWSVTRGRGTGELFF
TRBJ1-2 TRBV6-5 - - TGTGCCAGCAGGCCCGGACGGAGTACGGGGTATGGCTACACCTTC CASRPGRSTGYGYTF
TRBJ1-3 TRBV10-3 TRBD1 - TGTGCCATCAGTGAGGCGAGGGGGCGGTCTGGAAACACCATATATTTT CAISEARGRSGNTIYF
TRBJ1-1 TRBV7-7 - - TGTGCCAGCAGCTTTAGAATGAACACTGAAGCTTTCTTT CASSFRMNTEAFF
TRBJ1-2 TRBV5-5 TRBD1 few TGTGCCAGCAGCTTGAGAGGGGGCGTCTATGGCTACACCTTC CASSLRGGVYGYTF
TRBJ2-5 TRBV7-9 TRBD2 - TGTGCCAGCAGTTCTAGCGGGGGGCCCGGAGAGACCCAGTACTTC CASSSSGGPGETQYF
TRBJ1-3 TRBV7-9 - - TGTGCCAGCAGCTTAGAGGGGTTCACCATATATTTT CASSLEGFTIYF
TRBJ2-2 TRBV14 - - TGTGCCAGCAGCCTCAGCACCGGGGAGCTGTTTTTT CASSLSTGELFF
TRBJ1-1 TRBV4-2 - - TGTGCCAGCAGCCAAGGGGCGGGGCGCGGAGGCACTGAAGCTTTCTTT CASSQGAGRGGTEAFF
TRBJ2-7 TRBV18 - once TGTGCCAGCTCACCACCCACAGGGAAGGGCGAGCAGTACTTC CASSPPTGKGEQYF
TRBJ1-2 TRBV2 - - TGTGCCAGCCTTGGTGCCCTTGGGGGCTTTGACGGCTACACCTTC CASLGALGGFDGYTF
TRBJ1-1 TRBV3-1/TRBV3-2 TRBD1 once TGTGCCAGCAGAGGGACAGGGGCAAAGAACACTGAAGCTTTCTTT CASRGTGAKNTEAFF
TRBJ1-5 TRBV19 - - TGTGCCAGTAGTATAGCTCTGAACGGGGGAAGCAATCAGCCCCAGCATTTT CASSIALNGGSNQPQHF
TRBJ2-3 TRBV7-9 - - TGTGCCAGCAGCCCTCCCCGGGTGGTAGATACGCAGTATTTT CASSPPRVVDTQYF
TRBJ2-6 TRBV6-1 TRBD1 - TGTGCCAGCAGTGGAGGGACAGGTCCCTCTGGGGCCAACGTCCTGACTTTC CASSGGTGPSGANVLTF
TRBJ2-5 TRBV12-3/TRBV12-4 TRBD2 - TGTGCCAGCAAGGCTAGCGGTCAAGAGACCCAGTACTTC CASKASGQETQYF
TRBJ1-1 TRBV27 TRBD1 - TGTGCCAGCAGTAAACCGGGACAGATCATGAACACTGAAGCTTTCTTT CASSKPGQIMNTEAFF
TRBJ2-7 TRBV9 TRBD1 - TGTGCCAGCAGCGGACAGGGTTACGAGCAGTACTTC CASSGQGYEQYF
TRBJ2-3 TRBV3-1/TRBV3-2 TRBD2 - TGTGCCAGCAGCCATAGCGGGGGGGCAGATACGCAGTATTTT CASSHSGGADTQYF
TRBJ1-1 TRBV30 TRBD1 - TGTGCCTGGAGGGTAGGGGGCAACACTGAAGCTTTCTTT CAWRVGGNTEAFF
TRBJ1-1 TRBV5-1 - - TGCGCCAGCAGCTTGGGACCGGACTTTGAAGCTTTCTTT CASSLGPDFEAFF
TRBJ1-4 TRBV10-3 TRBD1 - TGTGCCATCAGCATATACCGGGACAGGGCCCCCGAAAAACTGTTTTTT CAISIYRDRAPEKLFF